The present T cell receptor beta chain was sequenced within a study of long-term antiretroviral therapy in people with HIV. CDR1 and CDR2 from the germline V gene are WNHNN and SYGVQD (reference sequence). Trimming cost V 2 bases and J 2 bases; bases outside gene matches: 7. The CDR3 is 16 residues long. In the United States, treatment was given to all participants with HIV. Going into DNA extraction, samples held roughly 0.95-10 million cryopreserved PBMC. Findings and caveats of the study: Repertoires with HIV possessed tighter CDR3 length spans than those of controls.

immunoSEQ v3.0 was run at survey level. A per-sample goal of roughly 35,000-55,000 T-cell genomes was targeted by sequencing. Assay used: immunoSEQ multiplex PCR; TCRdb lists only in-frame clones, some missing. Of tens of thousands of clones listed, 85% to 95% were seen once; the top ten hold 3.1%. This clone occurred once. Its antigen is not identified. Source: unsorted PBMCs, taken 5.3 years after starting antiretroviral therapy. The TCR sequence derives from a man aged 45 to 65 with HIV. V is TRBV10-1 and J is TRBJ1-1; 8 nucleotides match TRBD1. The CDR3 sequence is CASSEGQGAGNTEAFF. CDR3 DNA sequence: TGCGCCAGCAGTGAGGGACAGGGCGCGGGAAACACTGAAGCTTTCTTT.